Listed below are T cell receptor beta chains from one sample, sequenced in a study of control samples from healthy donors and cancer patients. Here immunoSEQ multiplex PCR was the method, and the copy in TCRdb shows in-frame clones only, minus some. The sample has roughly 120,000 clones, about 94% seen once. The material sequenced was blood. The receptors derive from a man aged 25 to 40 in good health. CDR3s include the opening cysteine and the closing phenylalanine or tryptophan. The D gene is left open where the match is weak. The listing skips clone size in some rows; elsewhere it reads once, few, many or a size class.

cdr3_nt: TGTGCCAGCAGCCGGACAGGGGGCCTCACTGAAGCTTTCTTT
cdr3_aa: CASSRTGGLTEAFF
v_call: TRBV7-6
clone_size: -
j_call: TRBJ1-1
d_call: TRBD1

cdr3_nt: TGTGCCAGCAGCGAAGGCAGAAATAGCAATCAGCCCCAGCATTTT
cdr3_aa: CASSEGRNSNQPQHF
v_call: TRBV9
clone_size: -
j_call: TRBJ1-5
d_call: -

cdr3_nt: TGTGCCAGCAGCCCTTTGACAGGCGTCTCTGGAAACACCATATATTTT
cdr3_aa: CASSPLTGVSGNTIYF
v_call: TRBV9
clone_size: -
j_call: TRBJ1-3
d_call: -

cdr3_nt: TGTGCCAGTAGTCAACGTGGCGGATCCTGGGCTTTCTTT
cdr3_aa: CASSQRGGSWAFF
v_call: TRBV19
clone_size: -
j_call: TRBJ1-1
d_call: -

cdr3_nt: TGTGCTAGTGGTTTGGTGGCGGGGGCTCCCTACGAGCAGTACTTC
cdr3_aa: CASGLVAGAPYEQYF
v_call: TRBV12-5
clone_size: once
j_call: TRBJ2-7
d_call: -

cdr3_nt: TGCAGTGCTAGAGAGACGTACGAGCAGTACTTC
cdr3_aa: CSARETYEQYF
v_call: TRBV20-1
clone_size: -
j_call: TRBJ2-7
d_call: -

cdr3_nt: TGTGCCAGCAGTTGGGGACAGGGGTCTCAGCCCCAGCATTTT
cdr3_aa: CASSWGQGSQPQHF
v_call: TRBV6-2/TRBV6-3
clone_size: -
j_call: TRBJ1-5
d_call: TRBD1

cdr3_nt: TGCGCCAGCAGCCAATTCTTCAGCAACCAAGAGACCCAGTACTTC
cdr3_aa: CASSQFFSNQETQYF
v_call: TRBV4-3
clone_size: -
j_call: TRBJ2-5
d_call: -

cdr3_nt: TGTGCCAGCAGCCCGTCTAGCGGGTACACCGGGGAGCTGTTTTTT
cdr3_aa: CASSPSSGYTGELFF
v_call: TRBV5-4
clone_size: -
j_call: TRBJ2-2
d_call: TRBD2

cdr3_nt: TGTGCCAGCAGCCAAGATCTTAGGGGTCAGCCCCAGCATTTT
cdr3_aa: CASSQDLRGQPQHF
v_call: TRBV4-2
clone_size: -
j_call: TRBJ1-5
d_call: -

cdr3_nt: TGTGCCAGCAGCCGGACTAGCGGGGGATCCGGGGAGCTGTTTTTT
cdr3_aa: CASSRTSGGSGELFF
v_call: TRBV5-4
clone_size: -
j_call: TRBJ2-2
d_call: TRBD2

cdr3_nt: TGCAGCGCCGGTGAGGAATATGGCTACACCTTC
cdr3_aa: CSAGEEYGYTF
v_call: TRBV29-1
clone_size: -
j_call: TRBJ1-2
d_call: -

cdr3_nt: TGCAGCGTTGAGCGGGAAGGCACTGAAGCTTTCTTT
cdr3_aa: CSVEREGTEAFF
v_call: TRBV29-1
clone_size: -
j_call: TRBJ1-1
d_call: -

cdr3_nt: TGTGCCAGTAGTTGGAGGGGGGGCGCGAATGAGCAGTTCTTC
cdr3_aa: CASSWRGGANEQFF
v_call: TRBV19
clone_size: -
j_call: TRBJ2-1
d_call: -

cdr3_nt: TGCAGCGTTCTAAAAGGGATCTACGAGCAGTACTTC
cdr3_aa: CSVLKGIYEQYF
v_call: TRBV29-1
clone_size: -
j_call: TRBJ2-7
d_call: -

cdr3_nt: TGTGCCAGCAGAGGGGACAGTACGGGTCTCTACGAGCAGTACTTC
cdr3_aa: CASRGDSTGLYEQYF
v_call: TRBV28
clone_size: -
j_call: TRBJ2-7
d_call: TRBD1

cdr3_nt: TGTGCCATAAGGCCGCTGGGACAGGAGGCCACTGAAGCTTTCTTT
cdr3_aa: CAIRPLGQEATEAFF
v_call: TRBV10-3
clone_size: -
j_call: TRBJ1-1
d_call: TRBD1

cdr3_nt: TGTGCCAGTTGGGGCGGGAACACCATATATTTT
cdr3_aa: CASWGGNTIYF
v_call: TRBV19
clone_size: -
j_call: TRBJ1-3
d_call: -

cdr3_nt: TGTGCCAGTAGTCCGACTGGGTTCACGGATTCGCCCCTCCACTTT
cdr3_aa: CASSPTGFTDSPLHF
v_call: TRBV19
clone_size: -
j_call: TRBJ1-6
d_call: -

cdr3_nt: TGCAGCGTTGATGCGGCAGAGGGAAACTATGGCTACACCTTC
cdr3_aa: CSVDAAEGNYGYTF
v_call: TRBV29-1
clone_size: -
j_call: TRBJ1-2
d_call: -

cdr3_nt: TGCGCCAGCAGCTTGGGGGACAGGGGCCATGGCTACACCTTC
cdr3_aa: CASSLGDRGHGYTF
v_call: TRBV5-1
clone_size: -
j_call: TRBJ1-2
d_call: TRBD1

cdr3_nt: TGCAGCGTTCAAGGCACAGATACGCAGTATTTT
cdr3_aa: CSVQGTDTQYF
v_call: TRBV29-1
clone_size: -
j_call: TRBJ2-3
d_call: -

cdr3_nt: TGCGCCAGCAGCCAAGGAGTACGGCAGGCGGGTACTTACAATGAGCAGTTCTTC
cdr3_aa: CASSQGVRQAGTYNEQFF
v_call: TRBV4-1
clone_size: -
j_call: TRBJ2-1
d_call: -

cdr3_nt: TGTGCCAGCAGCCAAGTGTACGGGGGGAGCTCCTATAATTCACCCCTCCACTTT
cdr3_aa: CASSQVYGGSSYNSPLHF
v_call: TRBV3-1/TRBV3-2
clone_size: -
j_call: TRBJ1-6
d_call: -

cdr3_nt: TGCAGCGTGGAACAGGGGACGTCTGGGGCCAACGTCCTGACTTTC
cdr3_aa: CSVEQGTSGANVLTF
v_call: TRBV29-1
clone_size: once
j_call: TRBJ2-6
d_call: TRBD1

cdr3_nt: TGTGCCAGCAGACCCACCGTCGGACTAGCGGGGTCGGATGAGCAGTTCTTC
cdr3_aa: CASRPTVGLAGSDEQFF
v_call: TRBV7-6
clone_size: -
j_call: TRBJ2-1
d_call: TRBD2

cdr3_nt: TGTGCCAGCAGTGAAGGCCCCCGTGTAACAGCCGCTAACTATGGCTACACCTTC
cdr3_aa: CASSEGPRVTAANYGYTF
v_call: TRBV2
clone_size: -
j_call: TRBJ1-2
d_call: -

cdr3_nt: TGTGCCACCAGCAGAGATTTAATCCTATTCTGGCCCCAGCATTTT
cdr3_aa: CATSRDLILFWPQHF
v_call: TRBV15
clone_size: -
j_call: TRBJ1-5
d_call: -

cdr3_nt: TGTGCCAGCAGCTTCGACATGAACACTGAAGCTTTCTTT
cdr3_aa: CASSFDMNTEAFF
v_call: TRBV7-2
clone_size: -
j_call: TRBJ1-1
d_call: -

cdr3_nt: TGTGCCAGCAGCCCCTCAGGCACAGATACGCAGTATTTT
cdr3_aa: CASSPSGTDTQYF
v_call: TRBV12-3/TRBV12-4
clone_size: -
j_call: TRBJ2-3
d_call: -

cdr3_nt: TGTGCCAGCAGCTTAGAGACTAGCTTCCCCTCAAATACGCAGTATTTT
cdr3_aa: CASSLETSFPSNTQYF
v_call: TRBV7-8
clone_size: -
j_call: TRBJ2-3
d_call: TRBD2

cdr3_nt: TGTGCCAGCAAGCAGGGGCCCGATTCACCCCTCCACTTT
cdr3_aa: CASKQGPDSPLHF
v_call: TRBV27
clone_size: -
j_call: TRBJ1-6
d_call: -

cdr3_nt: TGTGCCAGCAGCGCCGCAGGGTTCGGCTACACCTTC
cdr3_aa: CASSAAGFGYTF
v_call: TRBV9
clone_size: large
j_call: TRBJ1-2
d_call: -

cdr3_nt: TGTGCCAGCAGCTTAGGGATGACAGGGGAGGGCTATGGCTACACCTTC
cdr3_aa: CASSLGMTGEGYGYTF
v_call: TRBV7-9
clone_size: -
j_call: TRBJ1-2
d_call: TRBD1

cdr3_nt: TGTGCCAGCAGCCAAGCGGGGGCAGATACGCAGTATTTT
cdr3_aa: CASSQAGADTQYF
v_call: TRBV3-1/TRBV3-2
clone_size: -
j_call: TRBJ2-3
d_call: -

cdr3_nt: TGTGCCAGCAATGACCCGCCAGATACGCAGTATTTT
cdr3_aa: CASNDPPDTQYF
v_call: TRBV25-1
clone_size: -
j_call: TRBJ2-3
d_call: -

cdr3_nt: TGCAGCGTTGAAGATCTCGGGGAGGACTGGGATACGCAGTATTTT
cdr3_aa: CSVEDLGEDWDTQYF
v_call: TRBV29-1
clone_size: -
j_call: TRBJ2-3
d_call: -

cdr3_nt: TGTGCCAGCAGCGTAGCTACAGGGGGACAGGGGGCCGACGAGCAGTACTTC
cdr3_aa: CASSVATGGQGADEQYF
v_call: TRBV9
clone_size: -
j_call: TRBJ2-7
d_call: TRBD1

cdr3_nt: TGTGCCAGCAGCGTAGGTCCGGGGGGCTTTAATGAGCAGTTCTTC
cdr3_aa: CASSVGPGGFNEQFF
v_call: TRBV9
clone_size: -
j_call: TRBJ2-1
d_call: -

cdr3_nt: TGTGCCAGCAGGTATCAGGGAGGGACTGAAGCTTTCTTT
cdr3_aa: CASRYQGGTEAFF
v_call: TRBV6-5
clone_size: medium-sized
j_call: TRBJ1-1
d_call: -

cdr3_nt: TGTGCCAGCAGCTTAGATCGAGGGACTTCACCCCTCCACTTT
cdr3_aa: CASSLDRGTSPLHF
v_call: TRBV11-2
clone_size: -
j_call: TRBJ1-6
d_call: -

cdr3_nt: TGTGCCAGCAGTTTCCGACTAGCGGGGGGCAATGAGCAGTTCTTC
cdr3_aa: CASSFRLAGGNEQFF
v_call: TRBV6-2/TRBV6-3
clone_size: -
j_call: TRBJ2-1
d_call: TRBD2

cdr3_nt: TGTGCCAGTAGGGCACGAGGGGGGTTCGGCAATGAGCAGTTCTTC
cdr3_aa: CASRARGGFGNEQFF
v_call: TRBV19
clone_size: -
j_call: TRBJ2-1
d_call: -

cdr3_nt: TGTGCCAGCAGCTTATTCGCGGGCGGGGGGTCCCTCTACGAGCAGTACTTC
cdr3_aa: CASSLFAGGGSLYEQYF
v_call: TRBV11-2
clone_size: -
j_call: TRBJ2-7
d_call: TRBD2

cdr3_nt: TGTGCCAGCAGCCCGACAGCTAGCAATGAGCAGTTCTTC
cdr3_aa: CASSPTASNEQFF
v_call: TRBV7-9
clone_size: -
j_call: TRBJ2-1
d_call: -

cdr3_nt: TGCGCCAGCAGTGAGTCAGTTCTCGACACCGGGGAGCTGTTTTTT
cdr3_aa: CASSESVLDTGELFF
v_call: TRBV10-1
clone_size: -
j_call: TRBJ2-2
d_call: -

cdr3_nt: TGTGCCAGCAGCCCCCGGACACTCGGGGGCTACACCTTC
cdr3_aa: CASSPRTLGGYTF
v_call: TRBV27
clone_size: -
j_call: TRBJ1-2
d_call: -

cdr3_nt: TGTGCCAGCAGCCCTTTTCGGTCATCCTCCTATAATTCACCCCTCCACTTT
cdr3_aa: CASSPFRSSSYNSPLHF
v_call: TRBV5-6
clone_size: -
j_call: TRBJ1-6
d_call: -

cdr3_nt: TGTGCCAGCAGCTTGGTGGGATTCCGATTGGGCACTGAAGCTTTCTTT
cdr3_aa: CASSLVGFRLGTEAFF
v_call: TRBV5-8
clone_size: -
j_call: TRBJ1-1
d_call: -

cdr3_nt: TGTGCCTGGAGACACAACTCCGGGACTGAAGCTTTCTTT
cdr3_aa: CAWRHNSGTEAFF
v_call: TRBV30
clone_size: -
j_call: TRBJ1-1
d_call: -

cdr3_nt: TGCGCCAGCAGCCTGACAGGGTCGGAGAATGGCTACACCTTC
cdr3_aa: CASSLTGSENGYTF
v_call: TRBV5-1
clone_size: -
j_call: TRBJ1-2
d_call: TRBD1

cdr3_nt: TGTGCCAGCTCACCAGGACAAGGGGCGATCTCTCAGCCCCAGCATTTT
cdr3_aa: CASSPGQGAISQPQHF
v_call: TRBV18
clone_size: -
j_call: TRBJ1-5
d_call: -

cdr3_nt: TGTGCCAGCAGTTTTTATGGACAGGACAAAGGGGGGCAGTACTTC
cdr3_aa: CASSFYGQDKGGQYF
v_call: TRBV28
clone_size: -
j_call: TRBJ2-7
d_call: TRBD1